This T cell receptor beta chain was sequenced in a study of blood T cells in healthy people across ages. Study outcomes and limitations: Compared with aged donors, long-lived donors showed fewer expanded clones, suggesting selection.

Note on this clonotype: What it recognizes is unknown. A much larger clone differs by one base, so this may be a read error.

Together with a sample-barcoded 5' primer, a J-beta primer mix was included in a second PCR lasting 7 to 11 cycles. With 12 random nucleotides, a template-switch adaptor tagged each individual cDNA molecule. TCRdb redid the calling of the 5' RACE reads with MiXCR, one entry per CDR3 protein. The data hold 650,000 to 800,000 distinct CDR3 sequences, with more than 45% observed a single time. The origin of this receptor is a woman older than 75 in good health. The sample comprised blood.

The CDR3 region is CASSLASGGPYNEQFF. The CDR3 DNA reads TGTGCCAGCAGCTTAGCGTCCGGGGGGCCCTACAATGAGCAGTTCTTC. The chain joins TRBV7-2 to TRBJ2-1; weak D call: TRBD2 (7 bases). V was pared by 0 bases and J by 2 bases, with 11 bases between. Germline V gives CDR1 SGHTA, CDR2 FQGNSA. This CDR3 spans 16 amino acids.